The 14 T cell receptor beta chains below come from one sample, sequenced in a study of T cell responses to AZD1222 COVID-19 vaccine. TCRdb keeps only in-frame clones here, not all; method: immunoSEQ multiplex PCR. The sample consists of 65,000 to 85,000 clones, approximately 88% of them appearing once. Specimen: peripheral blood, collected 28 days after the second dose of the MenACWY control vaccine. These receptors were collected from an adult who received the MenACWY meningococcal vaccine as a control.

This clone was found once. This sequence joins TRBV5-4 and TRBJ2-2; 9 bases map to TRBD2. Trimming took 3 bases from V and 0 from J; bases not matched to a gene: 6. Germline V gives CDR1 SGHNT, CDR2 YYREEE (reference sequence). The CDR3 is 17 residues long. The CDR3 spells CASSSLAGAANTGELFF. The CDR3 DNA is TGTGCCAGCAGCTCCTTAGCGGGGGCCGCGAACACCGGGGAGCTGTTTTTT.

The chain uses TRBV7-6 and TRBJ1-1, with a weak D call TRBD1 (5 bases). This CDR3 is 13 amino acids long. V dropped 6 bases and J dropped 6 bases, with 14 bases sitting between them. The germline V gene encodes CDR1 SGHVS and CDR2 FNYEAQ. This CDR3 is CASRINRLAEAFF. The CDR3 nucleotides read TGTGCCAGCAGAATTAACAGGTTGGCTGAAGCTTTCTTT.

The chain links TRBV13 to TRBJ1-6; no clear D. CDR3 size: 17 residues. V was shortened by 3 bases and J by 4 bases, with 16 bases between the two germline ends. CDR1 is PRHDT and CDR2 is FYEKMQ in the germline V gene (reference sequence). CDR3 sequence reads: CASSLRLSNSYNSPLHF. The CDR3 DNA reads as TGTGCCAGCAGCTTGAGACTGTCGAATTCTTATAATTCACCCCTCCACTTT. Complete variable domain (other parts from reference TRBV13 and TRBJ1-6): AAGVIQSPRHLIKEKRETATLKCYPIPRHDTVYWYQQGPGQDPQFLISFYEKMQSDKGSIPDRFSAQQFSDYHSELNMSSLELGDSALYFCASSLRLSNSYNSPLHFGNGTRLTVT.

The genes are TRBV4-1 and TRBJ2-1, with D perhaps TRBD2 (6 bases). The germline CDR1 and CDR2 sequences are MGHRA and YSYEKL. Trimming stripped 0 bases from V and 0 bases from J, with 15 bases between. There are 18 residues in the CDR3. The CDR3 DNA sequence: TGCGCCAGCAGCCAAGAAATCGGGTTGGGGGGCTCCTACAATGAGCAGTTCTTC. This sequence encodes CASSQEIGLGGSYNEQFF.

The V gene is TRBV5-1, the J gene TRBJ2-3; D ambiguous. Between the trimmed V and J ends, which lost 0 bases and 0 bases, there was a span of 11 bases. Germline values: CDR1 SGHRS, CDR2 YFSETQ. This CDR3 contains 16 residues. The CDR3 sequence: CASSLEGIPSTDTQYF. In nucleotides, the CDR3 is TGCGCCAGCAGCTTGGAGGGAATACCTAGCACAGATACGCAGTATTTT.

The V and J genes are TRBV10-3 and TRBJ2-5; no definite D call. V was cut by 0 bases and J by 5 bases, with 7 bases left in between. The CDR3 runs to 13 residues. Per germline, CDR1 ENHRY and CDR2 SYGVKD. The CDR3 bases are TGTGCCATCAGTGAGTCGATGGAGGAGACCCAGTACTTC. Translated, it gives CAISESMEETQYF.

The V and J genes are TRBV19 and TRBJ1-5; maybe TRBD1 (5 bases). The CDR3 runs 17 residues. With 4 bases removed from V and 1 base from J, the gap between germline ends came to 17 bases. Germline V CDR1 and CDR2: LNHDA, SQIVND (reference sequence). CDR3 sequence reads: CASSTPRGGVSNQPQHF. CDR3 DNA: TGTGCCAGTAGTACCCCCCGTGGGGGAGTAAGCAATCAGCCCCAGCATTTT.

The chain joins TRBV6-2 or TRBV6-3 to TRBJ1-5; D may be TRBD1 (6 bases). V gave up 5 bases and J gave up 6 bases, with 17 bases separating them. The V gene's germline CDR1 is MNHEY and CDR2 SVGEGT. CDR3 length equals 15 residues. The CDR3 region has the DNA TGTGCCAGCAGTGTACGGGGAGCCAGGGGTCAGCCCCAGCATTTT. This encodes CASSVRGARGQPQHF.

The CDR3 nucleotides are TGTGCCAGCAGCCTGGGGGACTTCAGGGGCAACACTGAAGCTTTCTTT. Amino acids: CASSLGDFRGNTEAFF. The rearrangement joins TRBV5-8 to TRBJ1-1; D might be TRBD1 (6 bases). V dropped 4 bases and J dropped 2 bases, with 18 bases sitting between them. The CDR3 consists of 16 residues. Germline V lookup: CDR1 SGHTS, CDR2 YDEGEE. Filled out from reference TRBV5-8 and TRBJ1-1, the complete variable domain reads EAGVTQSPTHLIKTRGQQATLRCSPISGHTSVYWYQQALGLGLQFLLWYDEGEERNRGNFPPRFSGRQFPNYSSELNVNALELEDSALYLCASSLGDFRGNTEAFFGQGTRLTVV.

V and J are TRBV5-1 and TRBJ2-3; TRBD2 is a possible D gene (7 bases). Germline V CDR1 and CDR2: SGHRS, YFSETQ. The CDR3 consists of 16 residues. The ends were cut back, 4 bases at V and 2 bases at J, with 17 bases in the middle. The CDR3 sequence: CASSTGAAGSTDTQYF. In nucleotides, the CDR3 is TGCGCCAGCAGCACGGGGGCAGCGGGGTCCACAGATACGCAGTATTTT.

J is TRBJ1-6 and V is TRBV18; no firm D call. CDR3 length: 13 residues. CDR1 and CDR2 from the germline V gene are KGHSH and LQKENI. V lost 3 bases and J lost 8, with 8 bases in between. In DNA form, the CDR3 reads TGTGCCAGCTCACCGTCCGGTGATTCACCCCTCCACTTT. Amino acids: CASSPSGDSPLHF. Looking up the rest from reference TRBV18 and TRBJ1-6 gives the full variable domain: NAGVMQNPRHLVRRRGQEARLRCSPMKGHSHVYWYRQLPEEGLKFMVYLQKENIIDESGMPKERFSAEFPKEGPSILRIQQVVRGDSAAYFCASSPSGDSPLHFGNGTRLTVT.

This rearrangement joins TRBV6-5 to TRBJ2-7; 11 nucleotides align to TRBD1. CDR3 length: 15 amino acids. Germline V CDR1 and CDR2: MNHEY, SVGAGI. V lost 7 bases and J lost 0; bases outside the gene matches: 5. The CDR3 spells CASKDRGRFSYEQYF. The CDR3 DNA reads TGTGCCAGCAAGGACAGGGGGCGTTTCTCCTACGAGCAGTACTTC.

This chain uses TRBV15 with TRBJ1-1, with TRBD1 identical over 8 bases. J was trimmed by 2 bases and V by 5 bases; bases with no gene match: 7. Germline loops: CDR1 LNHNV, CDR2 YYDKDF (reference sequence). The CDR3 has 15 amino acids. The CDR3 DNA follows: TGTGCCACCAGCGGAGGGGGGACAGGAAACACTGAAGCTTTCTTT. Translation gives CATSGGGTGNTEAFF.

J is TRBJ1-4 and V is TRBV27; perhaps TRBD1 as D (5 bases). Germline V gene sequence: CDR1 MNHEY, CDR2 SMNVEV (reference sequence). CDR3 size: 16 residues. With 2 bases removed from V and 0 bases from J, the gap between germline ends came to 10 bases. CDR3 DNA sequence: TGTGCCAGCAGTTTAGAGGGGAGTGCAACTAATGAAAAACTGTTTTTT. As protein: CASSLEGSATNEKLFF.